The subject of this entry is one T cell receptor (beta chain). Treatment noted: over 15 received Ad26.COV2.S at low or high dose, single or two shots; about 5 received placebo; per-sample allocation not given. Sampling was done on day 63 after the first vaccine or placebo injection. Adults aged 18-55 years in Boston included the donor. These data come from a study of Ad26.COV2.S vaccination and SARS-CoV-2 variants. CDR3 size: 15 residues. Germline CDR1 and CDR2: SGHDT and YYEEEE. V was cut by 0 bases and J by 5 bases, with 11 bases left in between. Clones were sequenced by immunoSEQ multiplex PCR, and TCRdb holds only the in-frame ones, with some missing. This sample carries hundreds of thousands of clones, about 85% of them seen once, and the ten largest clones take around 6.1%.

This sequence joins TRBV5-6 and TRBJ2-2; D may be TRBD1 or TRBD2 (5 bases each). Material: peripheral blood, obtained in a trial of Ad26.COV2.S vaccine versus placebo. The sequence was collected from a person aged 18-65 years who received the Ad26.COV2.S COVID-19 vaccine or a placebo. CDR3 bases: TGTGCCAGCAGCTTGGGCTTAGGGGAGACCGGGGAGCTGTTTTTT. Its protein is CASSLGLGETGELFF. Full variable domain (rest looked up from reference TRBV5-6 and TRBJ2-2): DAGVTQSPTHLIKTRGQQVTLRCSPKSGHDTVSWYQQALGQGPQFIFQYYEEEERQRGNFPDRFSGHQFPNYSSELNVNALLLGDSALYLCASSLGLGETGELFFGEGSRLTVL.